The 3 T cell receptor beta chains reported below all come from one sample, sequenced in a study of T cell repertoires in cytomegalovirus infection. TCRdb recomputed calls from the reads with MiXCR, one row per CDR3 protein. The data show 200,000 to 300,000 distinct CDR3 sequences, with about an eighth seen just once and around 8.7% held by the top ten. Source material: PBMCs. Receptors were obtained from a human donor in good health (CMV status not recorded). Some clones in this sample may be carry-over from other donors' samples.

On this clonotype: The junction and the germline gene differ at one end; a read error may be behind it. The chain carries TRBV6-4 and TRBJ2-3; D not resolved. Looked up from germline, CDR1 is MRHNA and CDR2 is SNTAGT. The CDR3 sequence is 14 residues long. CDR3 sequence: CSSSDSPSPDTQYF. CDR3 DNA sequence: TGTTCCAGCAGTGACTCCCCTAGTCCAGATACGCAGTATTTT.

CDR3 sequence: CASSSGAYGYTF. CDR3 nucleotide sequence: TGTGCCAGTTCCTCAGGGGCGTATGGCTACACCTTC. V and J are TRBV28 and TRBJ1-2, with D tentatively TRBD1 (6 bases). There are 12 residues in the CDR3. V gave up 9 bases and J gave up 5 bases, with 13 bases separating them. Germline V gene lookup returns CDR1 MDHEN and CDR2 SYDVKM.

This clonotype was seen ten or more times. The chain links TRBV5-1 to TRBJ1-2; 7 bases are shared with TRBD1. The CDR3 contains 14 residues. Germline CDR1 reads SGHRS; CDR2 reads YFSETQ. The J segment lost 1 base and the V segment lost 4 bases, leaving 4 bases of the junction unmatched. Written as DNA, the CDR3 is TGCGCCAGCAGCCGGACAGGAATTAACTATGGCTACACCTTC. Translated, it gives CASSRTGINYGYTF.